The entry that follows covers one T cell receptor beta chain sequence. This sample is part of a study of blood T cells in healthy people across ages. The germline V gene encodes CDR1 ENHRY and CDR2 SYGVKD. The germline V and J ends were trimmed by 8 bases and 10 bases, with 9 bases remaining between them. The CDR3 sequence is 10 residues long. Primers used in a second PCR of roughly 6 to 11 cycles were a sample-barcoded 5' primer and a J-beta primer mix. Each cDNA was tagged by a template-switch adaptor containing 12 random nucleotides. From each sample, at least 3 million paired-end reads containing CDR3 were obtained. Each CDR3 protein is one row after TCRdb ran MiXCR on the 5' RACE reads. This sample carries 1,500,000 or so distinct CDR3 sequences, 59% of them seen once, and the ten largest clones take over 5.5%.

The receptor was derived from a man aged 18 to 30 in good health. V and J are TRBV10-3 and TRBJ2-1, with a tentative D call TRBD2 (5 bases). Sequencing was carried out using blood. The CDR3 DNA is TGTGCCATCGGGGAGTTCGAGCAGTTCTTC. It specifies CAIGEFEQFF.